This T cell receptor beta chain came from a study of early T cells in non-severe SARS-CoV-2 infection. Whole-study context: Unsorted whole blood bulk RNA was sequenced, with unpaired chains. General study points: The matching step, a VDJdb search, favored anti-spike CD8 responses and missed private and CD4 specificities.

Researchers tagged individual cDNA molecules with unique molecular identifiers. From the 5' RACE reads, TCRdb called clonotypes with MiXCR, one entry per CDR3 protein. The table includes around 83,000 distinct CDR3 sequences, 8% to 13% detected once. This clonotype was observed a few times. Antigen specificity is unknown. Per the germline V gene, CDR1 is DFQATT and CDR2 is SNEGSKA (reference sequence). The CDR3 is 12 residues long. V lost 6 bases and J 4 bases, leaving 13 bases between the germline ends. The sequence was obtained from an adult who was a healthcare worker with PCR-confirmed SARS-CoV-2 infection or an uninfected control (not recorded which). The chain employs TRBV20-1 and TRBJ2-7; weak D call: TRBD1 (6 bases). The material was whole blood, obtained at baseline. The CDR3 DNA sequence: TGCAGTGCGCATGGGGGCCCTTACGAGCAGTACTTC. The encoded protein is CSAHGGPYEQYF.